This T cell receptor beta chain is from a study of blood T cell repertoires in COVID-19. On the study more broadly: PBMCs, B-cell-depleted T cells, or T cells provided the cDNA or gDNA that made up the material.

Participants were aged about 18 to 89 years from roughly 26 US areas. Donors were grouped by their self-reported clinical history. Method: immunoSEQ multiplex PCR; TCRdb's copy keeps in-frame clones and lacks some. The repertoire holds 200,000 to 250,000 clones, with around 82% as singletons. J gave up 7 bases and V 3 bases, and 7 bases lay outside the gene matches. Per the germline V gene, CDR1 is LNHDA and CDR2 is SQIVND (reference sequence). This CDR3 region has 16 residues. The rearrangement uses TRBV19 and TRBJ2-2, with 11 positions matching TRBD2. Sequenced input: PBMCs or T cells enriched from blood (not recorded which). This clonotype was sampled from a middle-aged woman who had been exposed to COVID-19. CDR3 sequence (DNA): TGTGCCAGTAGTATCCCTGGACTAGCGGGCGACGGGGAGCTGTTTTTT. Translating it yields CASSIPGLAGDGELFF.